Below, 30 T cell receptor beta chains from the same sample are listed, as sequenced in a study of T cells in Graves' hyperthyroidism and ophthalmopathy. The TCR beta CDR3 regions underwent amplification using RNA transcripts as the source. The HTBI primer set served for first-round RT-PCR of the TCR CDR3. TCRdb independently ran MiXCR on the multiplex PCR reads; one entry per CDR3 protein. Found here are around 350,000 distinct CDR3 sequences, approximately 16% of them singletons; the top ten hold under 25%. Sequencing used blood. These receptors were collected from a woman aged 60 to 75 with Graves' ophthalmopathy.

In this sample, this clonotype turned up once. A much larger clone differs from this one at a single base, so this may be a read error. CDR3 sequence: CGAEPPWHTDTQYF. The DNA for the CDR3 is TGCGGTGCCGAACCCCCCTGGCACACAGATACGCAGTATTTT. The rearrangement links TRBV20-1 to TRBJ2-3, with D unclear. The CDR3 totals 14 residues. Germline V gene sequence: CDR1 DFQATT, CDR2 SNEGSKA (reference sequence).

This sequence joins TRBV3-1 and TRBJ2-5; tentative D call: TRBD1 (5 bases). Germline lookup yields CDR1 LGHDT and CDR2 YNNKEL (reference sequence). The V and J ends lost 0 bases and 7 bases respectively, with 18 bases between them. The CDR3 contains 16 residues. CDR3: CASSQDLPQGIRTQYF. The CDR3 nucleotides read TGTGCCAGCAGCCAAGATTTGCCCCAGGGTATACGGACCCAGTACTTC.

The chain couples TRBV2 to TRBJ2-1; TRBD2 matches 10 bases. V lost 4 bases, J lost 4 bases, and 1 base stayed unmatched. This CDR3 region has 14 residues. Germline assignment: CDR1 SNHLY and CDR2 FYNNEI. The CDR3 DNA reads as TGTGCCAGCAGTGTACTAGCGGGGTACAATGAGCAGTTCTTC. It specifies CASSVLAGYNEQFF.

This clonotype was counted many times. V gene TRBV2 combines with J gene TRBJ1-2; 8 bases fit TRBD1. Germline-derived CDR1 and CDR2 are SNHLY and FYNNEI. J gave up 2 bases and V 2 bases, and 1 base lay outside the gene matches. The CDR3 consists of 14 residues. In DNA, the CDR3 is TGTGCCAGCAGTGAAACAGGGGGGAACTATGGCTACACCTTC. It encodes CASSETGGNYGYTF. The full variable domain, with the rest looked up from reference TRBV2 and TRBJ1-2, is EPEVTQTPSHQVTQMGQEVILRCVPISNHLYFYWYRQILGQKVEFLVSFYNNEISEKSEIFDDQFSVERPDGSNFTLKIRSTKLEDSAMYFCASSETGGNYGYTFGSGTRLTVV.

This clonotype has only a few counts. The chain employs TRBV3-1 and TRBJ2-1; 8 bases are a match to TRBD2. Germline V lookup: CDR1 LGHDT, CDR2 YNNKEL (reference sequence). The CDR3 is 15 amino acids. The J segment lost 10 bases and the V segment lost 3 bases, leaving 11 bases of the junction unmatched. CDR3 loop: CASSQGWTSPLEQFF. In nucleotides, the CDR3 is TGTGCCAGCAGCCAGGGTTGGACTAGCCCCCTCGAGCAGTTCTTC.

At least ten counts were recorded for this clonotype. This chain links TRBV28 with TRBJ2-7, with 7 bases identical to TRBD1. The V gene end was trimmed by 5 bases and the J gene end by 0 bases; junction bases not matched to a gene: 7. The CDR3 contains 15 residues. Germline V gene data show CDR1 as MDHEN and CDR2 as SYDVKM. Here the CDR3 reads CASSPQGQPSYEQYF. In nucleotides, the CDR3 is TGTGCCAGCAGTCCCCAGGGACAGCCCTCCTACGAGCAGTACTTC.

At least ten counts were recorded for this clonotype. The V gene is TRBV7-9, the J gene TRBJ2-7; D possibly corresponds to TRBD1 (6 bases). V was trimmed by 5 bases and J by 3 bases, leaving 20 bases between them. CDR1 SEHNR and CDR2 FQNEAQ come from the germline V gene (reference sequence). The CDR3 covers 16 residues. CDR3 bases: TGTGCCAGCAGCCGGGCGACAGGAACAACATACTACGAGCAGTACTTC. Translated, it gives CASSRATGTTYYEQYF.

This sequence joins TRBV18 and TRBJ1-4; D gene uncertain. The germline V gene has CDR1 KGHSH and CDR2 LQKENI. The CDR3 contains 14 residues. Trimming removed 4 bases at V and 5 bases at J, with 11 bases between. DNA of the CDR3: TGTGCCAGCTCACGGGAGTTGGGAAATGAAAAACTGTTTTTT. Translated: CASSRELGNEKLFF.

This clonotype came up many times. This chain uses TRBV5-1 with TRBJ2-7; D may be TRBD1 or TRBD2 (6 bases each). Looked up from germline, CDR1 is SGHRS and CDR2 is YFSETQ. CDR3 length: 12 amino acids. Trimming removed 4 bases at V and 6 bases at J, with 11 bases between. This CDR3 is CASSIRGLEQYF. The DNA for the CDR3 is TGCGCCAGCAGCATACGGGGGCTCGAGCAGTACTTC.

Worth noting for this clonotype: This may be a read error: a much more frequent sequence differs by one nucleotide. CDR3 region: CASSSSMGRPYNERFF. In DNA, the CDR3 is TGTGCCAGCAGCTCCTCTATGGGTCGGCCTTACAATGAGCGGTTCTTC. The chain links TRBV7-9 to TRBJ2-1; D unclear. The CDR3 covers 16 residues. Per germline, CDR1 SEHNR and CDR2 FQNEAQ (reference sequence).

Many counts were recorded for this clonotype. Here the CDR3 DNA reads TGTGCCAGCAGTTACGAACAGGGCGAGTCCTATAATTCACCCCTCCACTTT. Amino acid sequence: CASSYEQGESYNSPLHF. This chain joins TRBV6-2 or TRBV6-3 and TRBJ1-6; a possible D gene is TRBD1 (6 bases). V shed 2 bases and J shed 1 base, with 12 bases lying between them. Germline V lookup: CDR1 MNHEY, CDR2 SVGEGT. CDR3 length: 17 residues.

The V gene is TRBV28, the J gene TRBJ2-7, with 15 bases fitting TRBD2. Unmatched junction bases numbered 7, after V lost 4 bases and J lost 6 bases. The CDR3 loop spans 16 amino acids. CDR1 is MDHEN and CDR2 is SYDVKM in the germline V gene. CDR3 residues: CASSSWTSGRAGEQYF. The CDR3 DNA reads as TGTGCCAGCAGTTCATGGACTAGCGGGAGGGCCGGCGAGCAGTACTTC.

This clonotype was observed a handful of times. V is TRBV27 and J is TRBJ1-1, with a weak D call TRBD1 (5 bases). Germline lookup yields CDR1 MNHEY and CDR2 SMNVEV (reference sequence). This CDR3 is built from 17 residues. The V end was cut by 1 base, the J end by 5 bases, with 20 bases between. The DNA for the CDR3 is TGTGCCAGCAGTTTATACCCCAGGGAGGGAAGAGGGACTGAAGCTTTCTTT. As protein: CASSLYPREGRGTEAFF.

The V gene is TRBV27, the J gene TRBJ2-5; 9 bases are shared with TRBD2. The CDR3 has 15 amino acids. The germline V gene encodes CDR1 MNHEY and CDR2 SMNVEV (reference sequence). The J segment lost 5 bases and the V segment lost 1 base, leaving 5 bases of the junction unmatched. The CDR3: CASSLYSGSGETQYF. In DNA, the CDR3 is TGTGCCAGCAGTTTATATAGCGGGAGCGGGGAGACCCAGTACTTC.

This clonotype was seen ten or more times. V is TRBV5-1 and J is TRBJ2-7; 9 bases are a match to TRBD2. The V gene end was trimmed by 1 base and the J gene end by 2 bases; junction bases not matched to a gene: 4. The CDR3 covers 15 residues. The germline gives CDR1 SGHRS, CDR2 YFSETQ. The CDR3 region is CASSLNSGSPYEQYF. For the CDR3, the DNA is TGCGCCAGCAGCTTGAATAGCGGGAGCCCCTACGAGCAGTACTTC.

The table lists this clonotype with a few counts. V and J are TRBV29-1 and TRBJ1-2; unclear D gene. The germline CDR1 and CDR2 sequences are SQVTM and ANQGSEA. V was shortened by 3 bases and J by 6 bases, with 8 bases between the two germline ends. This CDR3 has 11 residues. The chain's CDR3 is CSVDQVNGYTF. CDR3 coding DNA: TGCAGCGTTGATCAGGTCAATGGCTACACCTTC.

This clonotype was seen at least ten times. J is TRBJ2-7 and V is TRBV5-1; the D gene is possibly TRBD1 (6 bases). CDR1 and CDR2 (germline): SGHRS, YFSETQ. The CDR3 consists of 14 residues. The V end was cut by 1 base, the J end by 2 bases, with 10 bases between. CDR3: CASSLSGVAYEQYF. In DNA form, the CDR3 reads TGCGCCAGCAGCTTGTCAGGGGTGGCCTACGAGCAGTACTTC.

For the CDR3, the DNA is TGTGCCAGCTCACCCCTAAAGGGACCAGATACGCAGTATTTT. It codes for CASSPLKGPDTQYF. V gene TRBV18 combines with J gene TRBJ2-3; tentatively, D is TRBD1 or TRBD2 (5 bases each). The ends were cut back, 3 bases at V and 4 bases at J, with 11 bases in the middle. The CDR3 covers 14 residues. Germline CDR1 reads KGHSH; CDR2 reads LQKENI.

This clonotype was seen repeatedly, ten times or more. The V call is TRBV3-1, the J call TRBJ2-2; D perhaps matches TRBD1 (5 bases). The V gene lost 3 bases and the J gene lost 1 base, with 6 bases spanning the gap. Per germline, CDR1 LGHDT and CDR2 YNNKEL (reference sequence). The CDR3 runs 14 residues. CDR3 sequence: CASSHRVNTGELFF. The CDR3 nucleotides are TGTGCCAGCAGCCACAGGGTGAACACCGGGGAGCTGTTTTTT.

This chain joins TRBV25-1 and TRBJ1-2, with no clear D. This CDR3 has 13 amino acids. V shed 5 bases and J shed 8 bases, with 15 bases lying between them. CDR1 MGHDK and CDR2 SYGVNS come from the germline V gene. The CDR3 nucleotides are TGTGCCAGCAGTAGAGGAGGGCGCTTGGGCTACACCTTC. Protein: CASSRGGRLGYTF.

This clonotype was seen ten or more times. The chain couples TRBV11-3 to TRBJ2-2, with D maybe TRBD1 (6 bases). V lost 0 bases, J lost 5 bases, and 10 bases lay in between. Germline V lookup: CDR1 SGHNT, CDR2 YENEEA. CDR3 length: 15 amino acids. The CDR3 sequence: CASSLEGAQTGELFF. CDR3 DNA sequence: TGTGCCAGCAGCTTAGAGGGGGCGCAAACCGGGGAGCTGTTTTTT.

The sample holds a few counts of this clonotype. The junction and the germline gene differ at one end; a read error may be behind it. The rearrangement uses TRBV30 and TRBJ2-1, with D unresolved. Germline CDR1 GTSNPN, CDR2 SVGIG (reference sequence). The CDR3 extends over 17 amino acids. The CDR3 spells CAWGVQSRRLAYNEQFF. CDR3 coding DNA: TGTGCCTGGGGTGTACAATCGAGACGTCTAGCCTACAATGAGCAGTTCTTC.

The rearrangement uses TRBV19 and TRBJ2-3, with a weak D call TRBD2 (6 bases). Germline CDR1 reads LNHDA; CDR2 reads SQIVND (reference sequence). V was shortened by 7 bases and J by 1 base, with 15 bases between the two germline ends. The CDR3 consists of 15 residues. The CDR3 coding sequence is TGTGCCAGTAATCGGGGCGGGGAAGGCACAGATACGCAGTATTTT. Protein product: CASNRGGEGTDTQYF.

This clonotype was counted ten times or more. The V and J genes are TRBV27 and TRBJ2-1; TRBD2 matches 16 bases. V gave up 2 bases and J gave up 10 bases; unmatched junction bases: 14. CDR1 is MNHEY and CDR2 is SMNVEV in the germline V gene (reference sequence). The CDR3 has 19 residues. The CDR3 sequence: CASSLLGGLAGGLYGEQFF. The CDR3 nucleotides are TGTGCCAGCAGTTTACTGGGGGGACTAGCGGGAGGGCTTTACGGGGAGCAGTTCTTC.

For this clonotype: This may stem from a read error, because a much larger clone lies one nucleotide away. This CDR3 is CATGQCYEQYF. For the CDR3, the DNA is TGTGCCACCGGACAGTGCTACGAGCAGTACTTC. The chain recombines TRBV2 with TRBJ2-7; D may be TRBD1 (6 bases). The CDR3 spans 11 residues. V dropped 10 bases and J dropped 3 bases, with 10 bases sitting between them. The germline CDR1 and CDR2 sequences are SNHLY and FYNNEI.

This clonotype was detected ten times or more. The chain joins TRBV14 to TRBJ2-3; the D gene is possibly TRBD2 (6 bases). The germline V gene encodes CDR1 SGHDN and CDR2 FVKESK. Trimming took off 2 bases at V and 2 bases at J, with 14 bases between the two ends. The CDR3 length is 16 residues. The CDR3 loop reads CASSQRVAEFTDTQYF. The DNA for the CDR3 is TGTGCCAGCAGCCAACGGGTAGCGGAGTTCACAGATACGCAGTATTTT.

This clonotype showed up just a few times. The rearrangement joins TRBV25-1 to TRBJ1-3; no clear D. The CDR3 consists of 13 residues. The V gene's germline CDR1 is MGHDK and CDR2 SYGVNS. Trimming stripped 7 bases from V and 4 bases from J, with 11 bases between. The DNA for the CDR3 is TGTGCCAGCACCCAAGGATTGGGAAACACCATATATTTT. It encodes CASTQGLGNTIYF.

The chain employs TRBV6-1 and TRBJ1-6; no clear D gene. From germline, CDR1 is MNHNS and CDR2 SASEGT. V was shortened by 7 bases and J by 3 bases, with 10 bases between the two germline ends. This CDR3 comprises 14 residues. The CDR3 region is CASKGLHYNSPLHF. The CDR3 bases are TGTGCCAGCAAAGGACTCCACTATAATTCACCCCTCCACTTT.

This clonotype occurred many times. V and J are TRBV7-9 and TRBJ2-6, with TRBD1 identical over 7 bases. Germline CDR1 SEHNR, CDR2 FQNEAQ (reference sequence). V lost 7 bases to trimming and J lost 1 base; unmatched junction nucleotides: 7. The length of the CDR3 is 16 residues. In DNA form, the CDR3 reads TGTGCCAGCAACCCACAGGGGCTTTCTGGGGCCAACGTCCTGACTTTC. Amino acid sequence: CASNPQGLSGANVLTF.

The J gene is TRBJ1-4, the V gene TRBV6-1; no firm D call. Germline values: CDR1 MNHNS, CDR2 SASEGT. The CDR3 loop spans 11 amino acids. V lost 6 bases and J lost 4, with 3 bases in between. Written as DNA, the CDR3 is TGTGCCAGCAGGGGTAATGAAAAACTGTTTTTT. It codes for CASRGNEKLFF.